These 26 T cell receptor beta chains were sequenced from one sample in a study of cytomegalovirus exposure and HLA in healthy donors. Some clones are missing from TCRdb's copy, which holds only in-frame ones; the method was immunoSEQ multiplex PCR. The sample shows 160,000 or so clones, roughly 84% of them seen only once. Sequencing was performed on PBMCs. These receptors came from a man aged 25 to 40 in good health and CMV-seropositive.

The chain links TRBV7-8 to TRBJ2-5, with 7 bases that match TRBD1. Germline V gene data show CDR1 as SGHVS and CDR2 as FQNEAQ. This CDR3 contains 13 residues. The J segment lost 5 bases and the V segment lost 0 bases, leaving 0 bases of the junction unmatched. The chain's CDR3 is CASSLARGETQYF. The CDR3, as DNA: TGTGCCAGCAGCTTAGCCAGGGGGGAGACCCAGTACTTC.

J is TRBJ1-4 and V is TRBV23-1, with TRBD1 as a possible D gene (6 bases). TRBV23-1 is known as an ORF, though its function is uncertain. CDR3 length: 15 amino acids. V lost 4 bases and J lost 7, with 16 bases in between. CDR3 coding DNA: TGCGCCAGCAGTCCCTCGTGGGGGCGCGGTGAAAAACTGTTTTTT. Translation gives CASSPSWGRGEKLFF.

There are a few counts of this clone. The chain is built from TRBV30 and TRBJ1-2, with D unclear. The CDR3 has 12 residues. V shed 8 bases and J shed 3 bases, with 13 bases lying between them. Germline CDR1 is GTSNPN and CDR2 is SVGIG (reference sequence). This CDR3 reads CALERAHYGYTF. The CDR3 DNA reads as TGTGCCCTTGAGAGGGCTCACTATGGCTACACCTTC. Full variable domain (remainder filled in from reference TRBV30 and TRBJ1-2): SQTIHQWPATLVQPVGSPLSLECTVEGTSNPNLYWYRQAAGRGLQLLFYSVGIGQISSEVPQNLSASRPQDRQFILSSKKLLLSDSGFYLCALERAHYGYTFGSGTRLTVV.

The chain joins TRBV28 to TRBJ1-3, with 7 bases aligning to TRBD1. This CDR3 is 15 amino acids long. After removal of 2 bases from V and 5 bases from J, the junction contained 6 bases not matched to a gene. Germline V gene data show CDR1 as MDHEN and CDR2 as SYDVKM. For the CDR3, the DNA is TGTGCCAGCAGTTTAAGTGGGACAGAGAGAAACACCATATATTTT. Translating it yields CASSLSGTERNTIYF.

V gene TRBV6-4 combines with J gene TRBJ2-3; 8 bases agree with TRBD2. In germline, CDR1 is MRHNA, CDR2 SNTAGT. The CDR3 runs 15 residues. V lost 5 bases, J lost 1 base, and 5 bases stayed unmatched. In nucleotides, the CDR3 is TGTGCCAGCAGTACGGGGGGGCTTGGCACAGATACGCAGTATTTT. Translating it yields CASSTGGLGTDTQYF.

This chain links TRBV15 with TRBJ2-4; D is possibly TRBD1 (7 bases). Trimming removed 3 bases from V and 8 bases from J, with 20 bases in between. CDR1 and CDR2 (germline): LNHNV, YYDKDF (reference sequence). CDR3 length: 16 residues. CDR3 nucleotides: TGTGCCACCAGCAGTGCGGGCGGGACAGCTGGGGACATTCAGTACTTC. Translated, it gives CATSSAGGTAGDIQYF.

V is TRBV28 and J is TRBJ2-6; D may be TRBD2 (5 bases). Germline loops: CDR1 MDHEN, CDR2 SYDVKM. V was pared by 1 base and J by 0 bases, with 10 bases between. CDR3 length: 17 amino acids. The CDR3 loop reads CASSLSLGVSGANVLTF. The CDR3 DNA reads TGTGCCAGCAGTTTATCCCTGGGAGTCTCTGGGGCCAACGTCCTGACTTTC.

The chain links TRBV9 to TRBJ1-2, with D perhaps TRBD1 (5 bases). The CDR3 length is 17 residues. Trimming took 0 bases from V and 0 from J, leaving 15 bases between them. Germline CDR1 reads SGDLS; CDR2 reads YYNGEE. CDR3 region: CASSVGIGRGTNYGYTF. The CDR3 DNA reads as TGTGCCAGCAGCGTAGGGATAGGGCGGGGGACTAACTATGGCTACACCTTC.

The chain carries TRBV4-1 and TRBJ2-7; 8 positions agree with TRBD1. Germline assignment: CDR1 MGHRA and CDR2 YSYEKL. The CDR3 has 14 residues. V lost 0 bases, J lost 6 bases, and 4 bases stayed unmatched. CDR3 protein: CASSQDPRGREQYF. CDR3 nucleotides: TGCGCCAGCAGCCAAGACCCCAGGGGGCGCGAGCAGTACTTC.

This rearrangement joins TRBV14 to TRBJ1-2, with D unclear. The CDR3 runs to 17 residues. Germline-derived CDR1 and CDR2 are SGHDN and FVKESK. The V and J ends lost 1 base and 4 bases respectively, with 19 bases between them. CDR3 residues: CASSQANRGRRIYGYTF. DNA for the CDR3: TGTGCCAGCAGCCAAGCTAACCGGGGTCGGAGGATCTATGGCTACACCTTC.

V usage is TRBV14 and J usage is TRBJ1-2; the D is unclear. Germline values: CDR1 SGHDN, CDR2 FVKESK. This CDR3 region has 14 residues. Between the trimmed V and J ends, which lost 4 bases and 1 base, there was a span of 10 bases. The DNA of the CDR3 is TGTGCCAGCAGCCTAACACCTCTTAACTATGGCTACACCTTC. Residues: CASSLTPLNYGYTF.

The gene calls are TRBV27 and TRBJ1-4, with TRBD1 matching over 7 bases. CDR1 MNHEY and CDR2 SMNVEV come from the germline V gene (reference sequence). The junction had 7 bases not matched to a gene; V was cut back by 5 bases and J by 7 bases. CDR3 length: 14 amino acids. Written as DNA, the CDR3 is TGTGCCAGCAGTCCGGGGGACAGCCTTGAAAAACTGTTTTTT. Translation: CASSPGDSLEKLFF.

The rearrangement uses TRBV9 and TRBJ2-2; 8 positions match TRBD2. V dropped 0 bases and J dropped 5; count of bases not matched to a gene: 6. The CDR3 is 16 residues long. The germline CDR1 and CDR2 sequences are SGDLS and YYNGEE. CDR3 amino acids: CASSVVGLAGTGELFF. The CDR3 region has the DNA TGTGCCAGCAGCGTAGTGGGTTTAGCGGGAACCGGGGAGCTGTTTTTT.

The genes are TRBV5-6 and TRBJ1-2; D uncertain. There are 14 residues in the CDR3. V was shortened by 4 bases and J by 6 bases, with 16 bases between the two germline ends. CDR1 is SGHDT and CDR2 is YYEEEE in the germline V gene. The CDR3 DNA sequence: TGTGCCAGCAGCCCCCGGGTCGATCCCGATGGCTACACCTTC. Protein sequence: CASSPRVDPDGYTF.

The chain links TRBV27 to TRBJ2-2; no clear D gene. Between the trimmed V and J ends, which lost 8 bases and 1 base, there was a span of 11 bases. Germline V gives CDR1 MNHEY, CDR2 SMNVEV (reference sequence). This CDR3 spans 14 amino acids. CDR3 DNA: TGTGCCAGCGGCAGGCGAGTGAACACCGGGGAGCTGTTTTTT. Translated, it gives CASGRRVNTGELFF.

This rearrangement joins TRBV30 to TRBJ1-6; D call uncertain. Trimming left V 0 bases short and J 4 bases short, with 10 bases between. Germline values: CDR1 GTSNPN, CDR2 SVGIG (reference sequence). The CDR3 is 15 residues long. Here the CDR3 DNA reads TGTGCCTGGAGTGTAGCGGGAGATTATAATTCACCCCTCCACTTT. It specifies CAWSVAGDYNSPLHF.

This rearrangement joins TRBV6-6 to TRBJ1-1, with D tentatively TRBD1 (6 bases). This CDR3 has 15 residues. The germline V and J ends were trimmed by 2 bases and 0 bases, with 10 bases remaining between them. Germline CDR1 and CDR2: MNHNY and SVGAGI (reference sequence). The CDR3 DNA sequence: TGTGCCAGCAGTTACCACAGGGAGATGAACACTGAAGCTTTCTTT. It encodes CASSYHREMNTEAFF.

The V call is TRBV19, the J call TRBJ2-5; 10 positions agree with TRBD2. V shed 3 bases, J shed 4 bases, and the junction held 8 bases outside the gene matches. This CDR3 comprises 16 residues. CDR1 is LNHDA and CDR2 is SQIVND in the germline V gene (reference sequence). CDR3 DNA sequence: TGTGCCAGTAGTATGGGGGTAGCGGGGGGTGGAGAGACCCAGTACTTC. It translates to CASSMGVAGGGETQYF. The whole variable domain, remainder taken from reference TRBV19 and TRBJ2-5, is DGGITQSPKYLFRKEGQNVTLSCEQNLNHDAMYWYRQDPGQGLRLIYYSQIVNDFQKGDIAEGYSVSREKKESFPLTVTSAQKNPTAFYLCASSMGVAGGGETQYFGPGTRLLVL.

This chain uses TRBV28 with TRBJ2-7, with TRBD2 identical over 7 bases. This CDR3 has 15 amino acids. Per the germline V gene, CDR1 is MDHEN and CDR2 is SYDVKM. Germline trimming cut 6 bases from V and 2 bases from J; bases unmatched to any gene: 10. The CDR3 nucleotides read TGTGCCAGCAGCGTGGACACGGCGGGGGCCTACGAGCAGTACTTC. This translates into CASSVDTAGAYEQYF.

The rearrangement links TRBV7-2 to TRBJ2-2, with TRBD2 matching over 7 bases. CDR3 length: 16 amino acids. CDR1 and CDR2 (germline): SGHTA, FQGNSA. J gave up 1 base and V 6 bases, and 8 bases lay outside the gene matches. The CDR3 bases are TGTGCCAGCAGTCGCCCCGGGGGGATGAACACCGGGGAGCTGTTTTTT. Its translation: CASSRPGGMNTGELFF.

The rearrangement joins TRBV28 to TRBJ2-3; tentatively, D is TRBD2 (6 bases). Trimming pared 1 base from V and 2 bases from J, leaving 13 bases between. The CDR3 runs to 16 residues. The germline gives CDR1 MDHEN, CDR2 SYDVKM. CDR3 sequence: CASSLLAGPPTDTQYF. The CDR3 region has the DNA TGTGCCAGCAGTTTATTGGCGGGGCCACCCACAGATACGCAGTATTTT.

This rearrangement joins TRBV9 to TRBJ2-1, with a tentative D call TRBD1 (6 bases). The CDR3 consists of 15 residues. The germline V gene has CDR1 SGDLS and CDR2 YYNGEE. The V gene lost 4 bases and the J gene lost 5 bases, with 16 bases spanning the gap. The CDR3 region is CASSPIQGNNNEQFF. The DNA of the CDR3 is TGTGCCAGCAGCCCTATACAGGGAAATAACAATGAGCAGTTCTTC. Combining the CDR3 with reference TRBV9 and TRBJ2-1 gives the whole variable domain DSGVTQTPKHLITATGQRVTLRCSPRSGDLSVYWYQQSLDQGLQFLIQYYNGEERAKGNILERFSAQQFPDLHSELNLSSLELGDSALYFCASSPIQGNNNEQFFGPGTRLTVL.

The chain is built from TRBV6-5 and TRBJ1-2; 10 nucleotides line up with TRBD1. The CDR3 consists of 13 residues. From germline, CDR1 is MNHEY and CDR2 SVGAGI. Trimming cost V 5 bases and J 6 bases; bases outside gene matches: 3. In DNA form, the CDR3 reads TGTGCCAGCAGTGGGACAGGGGCCAATGGCTACACCTTC. This translates into CASSGTGANGYTF.

This clone was detected a few times. The chain carries TRBV30 and TRBJ2-5, with a weak D call TRBD2 (5 bases). CDR3 length: 11 amino acids. V was shortened by 7 bases and J by 1 base, with 7 bases between the two germline ends. Germline V lookup: CDR1 GTSNPN, CDR2 SVGIG (reference sequence). CDR3 nucleotide sequence: TGTGCCTTGGACTCCCAAGAGACCCAGTACTTC. It yields the protein CALDSQETQYF.

This chain uses TRBV4-2 with TRBJ2-1; the match to TRBD2 covers 7 bases. There are 17 residues in the CDR3. Germline CDR1 reads LGHNA; CDR2 reads YNFKEQ. Germline trimming cut 0 bases from V and 9 bases from J; bases unmatched to any gene: 14. The chain's CDR3 is CASSQERRTRGMGEQFF. The CDR3 coding sequence is TGTGCCAGCAGCCAAGAGAGGAGGACTAGGGGAATGGGTGAGCAGTTCTTC.

The chain links TRBV27 to TRBJ2-1, with TRBD2 matching 7 bases. CDR3 length: 14 residues. V was clipped by 4 bases and J by 3 bases; unmatched bases: 3. The germline gives CDR1 MNHEY, CDR2 SMNVEV (reference sequence). CDR3 amino acids: CASSSSSGYNEQFF. The CDR3 DNA reads as TGTGCCAGCAGTTCCTCTAGCGGCTACAATGAGCAGTTCTTC.